This T cell receptor beta chain originates from a study of shared clonotypes between healthy human individuals. As for this clone: What it binds is unknown.

The germline gives CDR1 SGHTS, CDR2 YDEGEE. CDR3 length: 15 amino acids. V dropped 1 base and J dropped 4; count of bases not matched to a gene: 3. Method: immunoSEQ multiplex PCR; TCRdb's copy keeps in-frame clones and lacks some. The table has 1.5 million to 1.9 million clones, around 98% seen once. CD4+ cells underwent separation, giving CD45RA+ naive and CD45RA-negative memory subsets. Study results and limitations: Compared with clonotypes that all four donors shared, non-shared clonotypes had lower generation probabilities. It was observed that roughly 5.4% of naive CD4 clonotypes were shared across several donors.

What was sequenced was naive CD4+ T cells sorted from blood. Described subset: CD45RA+ positively selected. V gene TRBV5-8 combines with J gene TRBJ2-5; 11 bases match TRBD2. The clonotype comes from a man aged 25-45 years in good health. CDR3 amino acids: CASSLLAGGVETQYF. In DNA, the CDR3 is TGTGCCAGCAGCTTGCTAGCGGGAGGAGTAGAGACCCAGTACTTC.